Listed below are T cell receptor beta chains from one sample, sequenced in a study of control samples from healthy donors and cancer patients. This table comes from immunoSEQ multiplex PCR, and its TCRdb copy is limited to in-frame clones, with some not included. The sample lists about 85,000 clones, approximately 88% occurring once. Sample: blood. The origin of the receptors is a woman aged 55-70 years in good health. Each CDR3 is given with its conserved first and last residue. D genes are given only for firm matches. The listing skips clone size in some rows; elsewhere it reads once, few, many or a size class.

>-|-|TRBJ2-7|TRBV9
TGTGCCAGCAGCGTAGCCGGAGCAGCCGAAATATACGAGCAGTACTTC
CASSVAGAAEIYEQYF
>-|TRBD2|TRBJ2-1|TRBV6-2/TRBV6-3
TGTGCCAGCAGTTACTCCCCCCTAAGCGGGATCTACAATGAGCAGTTCTTC
CASSYSPLSGIYNEQFF
>once|-|TRBJ2-7|TRBV18
TGTGCCAGCTCACCCTTCCCCAAGACACGAGCAGCCGCCGAGCAGTACTTC
CASSPFPKTRAAAEQYF
>few|TRBD1|TRBJ1-2|TRBV23-1
TGCGCCAGCAGCGGGACAGTATGGACTAATGGCTACACCTTC
CASSGTVWTNGYTF
>-|-|TRBJ1-1|TRBV28
TGTGCCAGCAGTTCGGTGAACACTGAAGCTTTCTTT
CASSSVNTEAFF
>-|-|TRBJ2-2|TRBV11-1
TGTGCCAGCAGCCCGAGGCGGCGGGGGCTGACCGGGGAGCTGTTTTTT
CASSPRRRGLTGELFF
>-|TRBD2|TRBJ2-3|TRBV9
TGTGCCAGCAGCGTAGTTCCTCAGACTAGCGGGAGCACAGATACGCAGTATTTT
CASSVVPQTSGSTDTQYF
>-|-|TRBJ2-1|TRBV24-1
TGTGCCCCTCACACTAGTAGCCCCTACAATGAGCAGTTCTTC
CAPHTSSPYNEQFF
>-|TRBD2|TRBJ2-7|TRBV7-9
TGTGCCAGCAGCGAGCGGGGAGCCGAGCAGTACTTC
CASSERGAEQYF
>-|-|TRBJ2-2|TRBV15
TGTGCCACCGATAGGGGATCGGGGACCGGGGAGCTGTTTTTT
CATDRGSGTGELFF
>-|-|TRBJ1-1|TRBV10-3
TGTGCCATCGCCGGGACTGCGAACACTGAAGCTTTCTTT
CAIAGTANTEAFF
>-|TRBD2|TRBJ2-1|TRBV27
TGTGCCAGCAGTTACAGCGGGGGGAACTACAATGAGCAGTTCTTC
CASSYSGGNYNEQFF
>-|-|TRBJ1-5|TRBV5-6
TGTGCCAGCAGCCTGGGCCGAAATAGCAATCAGCCCCAGCATTTT
CASSLGRNSNQPQHF
>-|-|TRBJ1-1|TRBV30
TGTGCCTGGAGTAGGGGGTTTGTGGGGAACACTGAAGCTTTCTTT
CAWSRGFVGNTEAFF
>-|-|TRBJ2-7|TRBV28
TGTGCCAGCAGTGCGGCCGGGGGATCCGAGCAGTACTTC
CASSAAGGSEQYF
>-|TRBD1|TRBJ2-6|TRBV15
TGTGCCACCAGCCGGGACAGGGGGTCTGGGGCCAACGTCCTGACTTTC
CATSRDRGSGANVLTF
>-|-|TRBJ2-5|TRBV4-3
TGCGCCAGCAGCCCAAGAAATTGGAACCAAGAGACCCAGTACTTC
CASSPRNWNQETQYF
>once|TRBD1|TRBJ1-6|TRBV25-1
TGTGCCAGCAGTGGAGAGACAGGGGGCGATTCACCCCTCCACTTT
CASSGETGGDSPLHF
>-|-|TRBJ1-3|TRBV5-8
TGTGCCAGCAGCTTGGACGACAGTGGCTCTGGAAACACCATATATTTT
CASSLDDSGSGNTIYF
>-|TRBD1|TRBJ1-1|TRBV28
TGTGCCAGCAGGAGAACCGGACAGGGGCGGGTGGCTGAAGCTTTCTTT
CASRRTGQGRVAEAFF
>-|-|TRBJ1-3|TRBV28
TGTGCCAGCAGTTTATTATATGGGCAGGGGACTGGAAACACCATATATTTT
CASSLLYGQGTGNTIYF
>-|-|TRBJ2-3|TRBV5-1
TGCGCCAGCAGCTATTCGGCCGGCACAGATACGCAGTATTTT
CASSYSAGTDTQYF
>-|-|TRBJ2-2|TRBV18
TGTGCCAGCTCACCGGGACTTTCCGGGGAGCTGTTTTTT
CASSPGLSGELFF
>-|-|TRBJ2-2|TRBV7-2
TGTGCCAGCAGCTTAGGGACAGTTAACACCGGGGAGCTGTTTTTT
CASSLGTVNTGELFF
>-|TRBD1|TRBJ1-1|TRBV30
TGTGCCCTGGACAGGGGGAACACTGAAGCTTTCTTT
CALDRGNTEAFF
>-|-|TRBJ1-4|TRBV30
TGTGCCTGGAGCGAAACTAATGAAAAACTGTTTTTT
CAWSETNEKLFF
>-|TRBD2|TRBJ2-1|TRBV11-2
TGTGCCAGCAGGAGACTAGCGGGAGGTAGCTACAATGAGCAGTTCTTC
CASRRLAGGSYNEQFF
>-|-|TRBJ1-4|TRBV19
TGTGCCAGTAGTATCTGGAAGGGTTCACGCGGCGAAAAACTGTTTTTT
CASSIWKGSRGEKLFF
>-|TRBD1|TRBJ1-1|TRBV25-1
TGTGCCAGCGGACAGGGCATGAACACTGAAGCTTTCTTT
CASGQGMNTEAFF
>-|-|TRBJ1-1|TRBV3-1/TRBV3-2
TGTGCCAGCAGGGGCTACGGCACTGAAGCTTTCTTT
CASRGYGTEAFF
>-|-|TRBJ1-5|TRBV4-1
TGCGCCAGCAGCCAAGTCGAGGGCTTGAGCAATCAGCCCCAGCATTTT
CASSQVEGLSNQPQHF
>-|-|TRBJ1-5|TRBV6-2/TRBV6-3
TGTGCCAGCAGTTACTTGCGGGGCAATCAGCCCCAGCATTTT
CASSYLRGNQPQHF
>few|-|TRBJ1-5|TRBV12-3/TRBV12-4
TGTGCCAGCAGCCAGGGCGGCAATCAGCCCCAGCATTTT
CASSQGGNQPQHF
>-|TRBD1|TRBJ1-1|TRBV6-5
TGTGCCAGCAGTACCTCGTTGCAGGGGGTCACTGAAGCTTTCTTT
CASSTSLQGVTEAFF
>-|-|TRBJ2-2|TRBV3-1/TRBV3-2
TGTGCCAGCAGCCAAGTGAGGAGGGCCGTGGGGGAGCTGTTTTTT
CASSQVRRAVGELFF
>-|-|TRBJ2-3|TRBV18
TGTGCCAGCTCACCGCAGGGGGGGGCTGGAGATACGCAGTATTTT
CASSPQGGAGDTQYF
>-|-|TRBJ1-3|TRBV2
TGTGCCAGCAGAACCTCTGGAAACACCATATATTTT
CASRTSGNTIYF
>-|-|TRBJ2-1|TRBV5-5
TGTGCCAGCAGCTTGTTCCGGCTAGTAGGGTACAGTGAGCAGTTCTTC
CASSLFRLVGYSEQFF
>-|TRBD1|TRBJ1-4|TRBV10-2
TGCGCCAGCACCGCTTATCCGACAGGGGCAAACGAAAAACTGTTTTTT
CASTAYPTGANEKLFF
>-|TRBD2|TRBJ2-3|TRBV18
TGTGCCAGCTCACCCTTCCTAGCGGAAGGCACAGATACGCAGTATTTT
CASSPFLAEGTDTQYF
>-|-|TRBJ1-2|TRBV30
TGTGCCTGGAAGCTCCGAACTGGGGAATATGGCTACACCTTC
CAWKLRTGEYGYTF
>-|TRBD1|TRBJ1-1|TRBV2
TGTGCCAGCAGGAAGGACAGGCTAGTAGAAGCTTTCTTT
CASRKDRLVEAFF
>-|-|TRBJ1-1|TRBV20-1
TGCAGTGCTAGTCCTGGGACGGGGAACACTGAAGCTTTCTTT
CSASPGTGNTEAFF
>-|-|TRBJ1-5|TRBV7-2
TGTGCCAGCAGCTACCGTGGCCGCCAGCCCCAGCATTTT
CASSYRGRQPQHF
>-|TRBD1|TRBJ1-1|TRBV5-1
TGCGCCAGCAGCCTGGGACAGCTTGACGACGCTTTCTTT
CASSLGQLDDAFF
>-|-|TRBJ2-1|TRBV3-1/TRBV3-2
TGTGCCAGCAGCCAGGGTGGGAACAATGAGCAGTTCTTC
CASSQGGNNEQFF
>-|TRBD1|TRBJ2-5|TRBV4-1
TGCGCCAGCGGAGGACAGGAGCAAGAGACCCAGTACTTC
CASGGQEQETQYF
>-|TRBD1|TRBJ2-2|TRBV5-4
TGTGCCAGCAGCTTGTTTGGGACAGGGGACACCGGGGAGCTGTTTTTT
CASSLFGTGDTGELFF
>-|TRBD1|TRBJ2-7|TRBV5-1
TGCGCCAGCAGCGATGGGACAGGTCAACACGAGCAGTACTTC
CASSDGTGQHEQYF
>-|-|TRBJ1-5|TRBV19
TGTGCCAGTAGTTATCAGGGAAGGGACAATCAGCCCCAGCATTTT
CASSYQGRDNQPQHF
>-|-|TRBJ2-2|TRBV3-1/TRBV3-2
TGTGCCAGCAGCCAAGGGACTTGGAACACCGGGGAGCTGTTTTTT
CASSQGTWNTGELFF
>-|-|TRBJ2-6|TRBV14
TGTGCCAGCAGCACGATGGGACCACCGGGAGCCAACGTCCTGACTTTC
CASSTMGPPGANVLTF
>-|TRBD1|TRBJ2-7|TRBV29-1
TGCAGCGTCTCGGGACAGGGTGACTACGAGCAGTACTTC
CSVSGQGDYEQYF
>-|TRBD1|TRBJ2-1|TRBV29-1
TGCAGCGTTGTCCGACAGGGAACCTACAATGAGCAGTTCTTC
CSVVRQGTYNEQFF
>-|TRBD1|TRBJ2-7|TRBV2
TGTGCCAGCCAGGGGGCCCTCAGGGCTTACGAGCAGTACTTC
CASQGALRAYEQYF
>-|-|TRBJ2-4|TRBV5-6
TGTGCCAGCAGCTTGGCGGCTACAATAGCCAAAAACATTCAGTACTTC
CASSLAATIAKNIQYF
>-|TRBD2|TRBJ2-3|TRBV11-3
TGTGCCAGCAGCCCTCTTGAAGCGGGGGGAACAGATACGCAGTATTTT
CASSPLEAGGTDTQYF
>-|TRBD1|TRBJ1-1|TRBV2
TGTGCCAGCAGGATAAACAGGGGGGCCACTGAAGCTTTCTTT
CASRINRGATEAFF
>-|-|TRBJ1-2|TRBV5-6
TGTGCCAGCAGCTTGATCAATAGCTATGGCTACACCTTC
CASSLINSYGYTF